Sequencing of this T cell receptor beta chain was carried out in a study of shared clonotypes between healthy human individuals. With respect to this clone: Its matching antigen is unknown.

The study, taken as a whole, reports: In having few donors, the study represented limited genetic and exposure-history diversity. Measured sharing among donors was expected to vary with sequencing depth.

Sequenced by immunoSEQ multiplex PCR; TCRdb stores in-frame clones only, minus some. The sample lists about 2.3 million clones; just over 90% were seen once. Division of CD4+ cells produced a CD45RA+ naive subset and a CD45RA-negative memory subset. The sample comprised naive CD4+ T cells from PBMCs. Subset noted: CD45RA+ positively selected. The TCR originated in a man younger than 35 in good health. Some clones in this sample may be carry-over from other donors' samples.

The CDR3 DNA is TGTGCCAGCAGAGGACAGGGGAGCCCAGATACGCAGTATTTT. Its translation: CASRGQGSPDTQYF. The J gene is TRBJ2-3, the V gene TRBV2; TRBD1 aligns across 9 bases. Germline V gene data show CDR1 as SNHLY and CDR2 as FYNNEI. This CDR3 spans 14 amino acids. V lost 6 bases and J lost 4; bases outside the gene matches: 5.